The clone carrying this T cell receptor (beta chain) was detected a few times. Its target is unknown. The length of the CDR3 is 16 residues. V shed 0 bases and J 4 bases; nucleotides not matched to a gene: 5. Germline V gives CDR1 LNHNV, CDR2 YYDKDF (reference sequence). Researchers used 5'RACE with constant-segment primers to make TCR alpha and TCR beta cDNA libraries that carry sample barcodes and UMIs. One entry per CDR3 protein results from TCRdb running MiXCR on the 5' RACE reads. The sample yields more than 150,000 distinct CDR3 sequences, about 9.9% seen once. The data are from a study of T-cell memory formation after mild COVID-19. Across the whole study: Most TCR clusters belonged to a single donor.

Findings of the study overall: Later expanders leaned toward CD4+, whereas clones contracting from day 15 to 85 were balanced CD4/CD8.

The TCR was taken from a man aged 18 to 35 who had mild COVID-19 (a few samples of this study predate the infection). Cell type and time point are not known. The sequencing input was PBMCs or a T cell subset sorted from them (not recorded which). This chain uses TRBV15 with TRBJ2-3; 9 bases are a match to TRBD2. CDR3 bases: TGTGCCACCAGCAGAGATCCAGCGGGGGGTTCAGATACGCAGTATTTT. It specifies CATSRDPAGGSDTQYF.